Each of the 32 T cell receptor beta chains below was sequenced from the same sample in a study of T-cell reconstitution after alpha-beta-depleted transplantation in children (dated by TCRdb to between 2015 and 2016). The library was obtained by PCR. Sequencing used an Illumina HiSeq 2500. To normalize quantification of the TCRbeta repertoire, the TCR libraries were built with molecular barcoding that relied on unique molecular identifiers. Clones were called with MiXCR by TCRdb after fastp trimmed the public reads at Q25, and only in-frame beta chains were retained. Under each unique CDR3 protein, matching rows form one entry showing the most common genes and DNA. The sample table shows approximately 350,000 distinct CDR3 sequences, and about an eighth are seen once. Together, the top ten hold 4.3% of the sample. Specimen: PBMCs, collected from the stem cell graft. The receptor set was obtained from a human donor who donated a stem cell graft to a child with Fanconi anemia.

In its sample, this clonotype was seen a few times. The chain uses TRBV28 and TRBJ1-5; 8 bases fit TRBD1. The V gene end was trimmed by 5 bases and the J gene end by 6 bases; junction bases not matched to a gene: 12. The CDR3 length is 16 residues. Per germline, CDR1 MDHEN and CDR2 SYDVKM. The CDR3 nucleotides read TGTGCCAGCAGTCCCACGACAGGGGCGAAGGGTCAGCCCCAGCATTTT. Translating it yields CASSPTTGAKGQPQHF.

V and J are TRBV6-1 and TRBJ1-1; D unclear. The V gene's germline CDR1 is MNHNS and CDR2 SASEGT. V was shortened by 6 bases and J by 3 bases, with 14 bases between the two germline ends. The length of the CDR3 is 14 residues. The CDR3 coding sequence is TGTGCCAGCAGCAACCGAGGAGGTTACACTGAAGCTTTCTTT. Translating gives CASSNRGGYTEAFF.

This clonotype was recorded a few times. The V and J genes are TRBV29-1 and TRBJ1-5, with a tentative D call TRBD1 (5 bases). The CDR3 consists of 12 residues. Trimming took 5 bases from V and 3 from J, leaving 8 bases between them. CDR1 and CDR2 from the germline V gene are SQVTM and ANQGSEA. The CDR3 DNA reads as TGCAGCGTTAGAGGGGACAATCAGCCCCAGCATTTT. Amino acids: CSVRGDNQPQHF. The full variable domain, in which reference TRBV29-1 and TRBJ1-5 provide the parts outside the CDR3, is SAVISQKPSRDICQRGTSLTIQCQVDSQVTMMFWYRQQPGQSLTLIATANQGSEATYESGFVIDKFPISRPNLTFSTLTVSNMSPEDSSIYLCSVRGDNQPQHFGDGTRLSIL.

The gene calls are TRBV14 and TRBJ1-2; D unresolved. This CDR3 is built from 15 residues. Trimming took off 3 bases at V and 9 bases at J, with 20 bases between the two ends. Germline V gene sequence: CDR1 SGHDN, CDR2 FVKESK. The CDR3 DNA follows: TGTGCCAGCAGCCAGACTGGACGGGTTATGGATCGCTACACCTTC. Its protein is CASSQTGRVMDRYTF.

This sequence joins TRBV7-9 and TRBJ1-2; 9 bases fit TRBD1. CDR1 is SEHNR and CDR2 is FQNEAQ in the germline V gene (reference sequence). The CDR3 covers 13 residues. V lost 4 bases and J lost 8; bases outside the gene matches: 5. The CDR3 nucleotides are TGTGCCAGCAGCTCGGGGACAGGGCGAGGCTACACCTTC. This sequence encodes CASSSGTGRGYTF.

CDR3 in DNA: TGTGCCAGCAGCTCCCCCCACCCGGGCCTCAGCACAGATACGCAGTATTTT. This encodes CASSSPHPGLSTDTQYF. This sequence joins TRBV5-4 and TRBJ2-3; no firm D call. With 3 bases removed from V and 0 bases from J, the gap between germline ends came to 17 bases. This CDR3 region has 17 residues. Per germline, CDR1 SGHNT and CDR2 YYREEE (reference sequence).

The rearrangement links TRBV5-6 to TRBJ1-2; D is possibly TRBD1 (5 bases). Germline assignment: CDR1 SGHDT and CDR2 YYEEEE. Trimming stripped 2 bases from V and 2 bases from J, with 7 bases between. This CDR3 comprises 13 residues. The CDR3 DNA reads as TGTGCCAGCAGCTTACAGGACAACTATGGCTACACCTTC. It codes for CASSLQDNYGYTF.

CDR3 region: CASSGGGRAAYEQYV. CDR3 bases: TGCGCCAGCAGTGGCGGAGGCAGGGCAGCCTACGAGCAGTACGTC. This sequence joins TRBV10-2 and TRBJ2-7; perhaps D is TRBD1 or TRBD2 (5 bases each). Trimming took off 4 bases at V and 2 bases at J, with 15 bases between the two ends. The V gene's germline CDR1 is WSHSY and CDR2 SAAADI. The CDR3 sequence is 15 residues long.

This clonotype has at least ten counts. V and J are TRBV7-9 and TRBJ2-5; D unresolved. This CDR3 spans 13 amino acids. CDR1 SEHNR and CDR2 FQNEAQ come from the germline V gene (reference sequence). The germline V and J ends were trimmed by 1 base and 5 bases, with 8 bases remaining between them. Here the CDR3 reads CASSLVDAETQYF. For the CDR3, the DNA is TGTGCCAGCAGCTTAGTTGACGCTGAGACCCAGTACTTC.

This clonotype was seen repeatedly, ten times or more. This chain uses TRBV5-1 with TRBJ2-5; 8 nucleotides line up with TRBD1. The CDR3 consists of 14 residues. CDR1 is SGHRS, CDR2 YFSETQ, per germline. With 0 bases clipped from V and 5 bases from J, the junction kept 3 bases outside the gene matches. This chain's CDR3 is CASSLAGGAETQYF. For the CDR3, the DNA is TGCGCCAGCAGCTTGGCAGGGGGCGCGGAGACCCAGTACTTC.

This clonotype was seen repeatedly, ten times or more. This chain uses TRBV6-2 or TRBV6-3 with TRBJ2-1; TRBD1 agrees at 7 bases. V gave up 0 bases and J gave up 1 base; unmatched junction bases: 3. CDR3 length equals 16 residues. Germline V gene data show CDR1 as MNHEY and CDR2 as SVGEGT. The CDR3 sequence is CASSYSTGRSYNEQFF. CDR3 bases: TGTGCCAGCAGTTACTCGACAGGGCGATCCTACAATGAGCAGTTCTTC.

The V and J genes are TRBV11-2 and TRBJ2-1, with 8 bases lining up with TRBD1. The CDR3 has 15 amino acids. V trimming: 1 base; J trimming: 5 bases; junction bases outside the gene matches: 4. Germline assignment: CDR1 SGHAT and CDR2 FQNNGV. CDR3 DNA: TGTGCCAGCAGCTTAGGGCAGGGGGCGCACAATGAGCAGTTCTTC. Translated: CASSLGQGAHNEQFF. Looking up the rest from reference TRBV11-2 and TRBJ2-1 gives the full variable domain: EAGVAQSPRYKIIEKRQSVAFWCNPISGHATLYWYQQILGQGPKLLIQFQNNGVVDDSQLPKDRFSAERLKGVDSTLKIQPAKLEDSAVYLCASSLGQGAHNEQFFGPGTRLTVL.

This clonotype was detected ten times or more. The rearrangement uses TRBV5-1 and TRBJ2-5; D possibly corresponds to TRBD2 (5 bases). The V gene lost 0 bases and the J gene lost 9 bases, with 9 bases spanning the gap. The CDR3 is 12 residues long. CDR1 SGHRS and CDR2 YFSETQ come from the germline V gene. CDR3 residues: CASSLANGAQYF. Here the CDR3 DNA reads TGCGCCAGCAGCTTGGCCAACGGGGCCCAGTACTTC.

The CDR3 DNA reads as TGTGCCAGCAGTTATCGACAGGGAGCCCTGAGGGATGAAAAACTGTTTTTT. Protein sequence: CASSYRQGALRDEKLFF. This chain links TRBV6-2 or TRBV6-3 with TRBJ1-4; 7 bases are a match to TRBD1. This CDR3 comprises 17 residues. Germline-derived CDR1 and CDR2 are MNHEY and SVGEGT. V lost 3 bases and J lost 6; bases outside the gene matches: 13.

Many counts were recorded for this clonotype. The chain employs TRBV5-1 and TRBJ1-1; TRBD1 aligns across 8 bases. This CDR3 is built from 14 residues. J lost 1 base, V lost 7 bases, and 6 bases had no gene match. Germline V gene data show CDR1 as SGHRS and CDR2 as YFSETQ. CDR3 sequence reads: CASDTGTGNTEAFF. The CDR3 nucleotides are TGCGCCAGCGATACTGGGACAGGGAACACTGAAGCTTTCTTT.

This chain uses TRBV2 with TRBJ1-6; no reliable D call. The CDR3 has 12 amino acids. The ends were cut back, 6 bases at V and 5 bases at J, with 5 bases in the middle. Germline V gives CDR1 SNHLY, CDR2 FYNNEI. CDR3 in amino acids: CASRKDNSPLHF. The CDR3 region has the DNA TGTGCCAGCAGGAAAGATAATTCACCCCTCCACTTT. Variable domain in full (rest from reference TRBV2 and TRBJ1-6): EPEVTQTPSHQVTQMGQEVILRCVPISNHLYFYWYRQILGQKVEFLVSFYNNEISEKSEIFDDQFSVERPDGSNFTLKIRSTKLEDSAMYFCASRKDNSPLHFGNGTRLTVT.

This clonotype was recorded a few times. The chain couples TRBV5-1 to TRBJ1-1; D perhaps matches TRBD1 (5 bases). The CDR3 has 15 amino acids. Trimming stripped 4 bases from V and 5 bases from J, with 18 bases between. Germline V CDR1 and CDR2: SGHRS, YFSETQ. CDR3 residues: CASSPQGGERTEAFF. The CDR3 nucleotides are TGCGCCAGCAGCCCCCAGGGCGGGGAGCGAACTGAAGCTTTCTTT.

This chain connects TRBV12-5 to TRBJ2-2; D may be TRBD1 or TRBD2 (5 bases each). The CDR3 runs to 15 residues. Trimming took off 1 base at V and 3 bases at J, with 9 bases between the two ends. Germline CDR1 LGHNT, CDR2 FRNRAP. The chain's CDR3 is CASGLDGAYTGELFF. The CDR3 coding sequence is TGTGCTAGTGGTTTGGACGGGGCCTACACCGGGGAGCTGTTTTTT.

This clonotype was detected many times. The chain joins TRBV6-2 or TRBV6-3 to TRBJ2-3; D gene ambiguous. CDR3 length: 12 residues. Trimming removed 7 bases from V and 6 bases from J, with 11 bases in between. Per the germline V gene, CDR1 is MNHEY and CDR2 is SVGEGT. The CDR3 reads CASTQHSDTQYF. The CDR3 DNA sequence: TGTGCCAGCACCCAGCACTCCGATACGCAGTATTTT.

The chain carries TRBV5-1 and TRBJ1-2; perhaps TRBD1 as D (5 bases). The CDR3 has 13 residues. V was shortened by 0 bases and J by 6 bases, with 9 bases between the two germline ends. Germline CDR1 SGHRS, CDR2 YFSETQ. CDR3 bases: TGCGCCAGCAGCTTGGAAGGGGCGGATGGCTACACCTTC. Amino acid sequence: CASSLEGADGYTF.

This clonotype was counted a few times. The CDR3 DNA follows: TGCGCCAGCAGCTCCGTCGTGGGGACTGAAGCTTTCTTT. This gives the protein CASSSVVGTEAFF. The rearrangement links TRBV5-1 to TRBJ1-1; unclear D gene. The V gene's germline CDR1 is SGHRS and CDR2 YFSETQ. CDR3 size: 13 residues. Trimming removed 3 bases at V and 5 bases at J, with 11 bases between. Drawing the rest from reference TRBV5-1 and TRBJ1-1, the complete variable domain is KAGVTQTPRYLIKTRGQQVTLSCSPISGHRSVSWYQQTPGQGLQFLFEYFSETQRNKGNFPGRFSGRQFSNSRSEMNVSTLELGDSALYLCASSSVVGTEAFFGQGTRLTVV.

CDR3 region: CSARELSGGHNEQFF. The CDR3 bases are TGCAGTGCTAGAGAACTTAGCGGGGGCCACAATGAGCAGTTCTTC. This sequence joins TRBV20-1 and TRBJ2-1; the match to TRBD2 covers 9 bases. Trimming cost V 0 bases and J 5 bases; bases outside gene matches: 5. The V gene's germline CDR1 is DFQATT and CDR2 SNEGSKA (reference sequence). CDR3 size: 15 residues.

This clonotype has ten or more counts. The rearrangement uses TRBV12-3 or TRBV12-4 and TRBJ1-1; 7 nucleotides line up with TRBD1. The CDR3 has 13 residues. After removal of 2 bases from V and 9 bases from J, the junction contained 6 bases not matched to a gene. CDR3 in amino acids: CASSLPRTGKAFF. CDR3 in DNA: TGTGCCAGCAGTTTACCTCGGACAGGAAAAGCTTTCTTT.

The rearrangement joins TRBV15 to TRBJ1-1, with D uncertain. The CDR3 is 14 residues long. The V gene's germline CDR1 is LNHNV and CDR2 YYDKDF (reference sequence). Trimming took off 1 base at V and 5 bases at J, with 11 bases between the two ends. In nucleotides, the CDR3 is TGTGCCACCAGCAGAGTGGGCAGGAGTACTGAAGCTTTCTTT. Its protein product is CATSRVGRSTEAFF.

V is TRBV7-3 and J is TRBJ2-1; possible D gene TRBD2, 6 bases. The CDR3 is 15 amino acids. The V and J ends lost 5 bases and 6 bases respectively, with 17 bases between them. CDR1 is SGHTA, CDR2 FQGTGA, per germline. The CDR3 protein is CASSPEGGPGNEQFF. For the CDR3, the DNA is TGTGCCAGCAGCCCCGAGGGAGGCCCGGGCAATGAGCAGTTCTTC.

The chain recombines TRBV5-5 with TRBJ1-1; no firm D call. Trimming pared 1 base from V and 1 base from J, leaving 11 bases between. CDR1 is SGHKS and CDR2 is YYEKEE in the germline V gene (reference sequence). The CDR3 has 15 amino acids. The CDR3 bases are TGTGCCAGCAGCTTGTATGTTCCTCCGAACACTGAAGCTTTCTTT. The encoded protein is CASSLYVPPNTEAFF.

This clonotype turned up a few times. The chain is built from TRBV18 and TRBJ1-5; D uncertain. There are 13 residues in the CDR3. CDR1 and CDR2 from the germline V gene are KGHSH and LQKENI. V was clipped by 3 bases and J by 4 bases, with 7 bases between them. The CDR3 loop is CASSPGLNQPQHF. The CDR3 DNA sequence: TGTGCCAGCTCACCGGGTTTGAATCAGCCCCAGCATTTT. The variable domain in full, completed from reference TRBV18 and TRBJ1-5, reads NAGVMQNPRHLVRRRGQEARLRCSPMKGHSHVYWYRQLPEEGLKFMVYLQKENIIDESGMPKERFSAEFPKEGPSILRIQQVVRGDSAAYFCASSPGLNQPQHFGDGTRLSIL.

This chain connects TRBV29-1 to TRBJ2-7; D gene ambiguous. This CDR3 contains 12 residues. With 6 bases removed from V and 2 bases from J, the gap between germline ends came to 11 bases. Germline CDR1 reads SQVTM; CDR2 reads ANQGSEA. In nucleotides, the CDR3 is TGCAGCGTAATTTTATCGCCCTACGAGCAGTACTTC. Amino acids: CSVILSPYEQYF.

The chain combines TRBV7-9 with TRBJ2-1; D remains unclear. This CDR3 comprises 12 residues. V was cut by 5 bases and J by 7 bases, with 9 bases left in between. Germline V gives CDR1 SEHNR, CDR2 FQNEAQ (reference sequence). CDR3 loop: CASSNEKNEQFF. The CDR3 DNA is TGTGCCAGCAGCAATGAGAAGAATGAGCAGTTCTTC.

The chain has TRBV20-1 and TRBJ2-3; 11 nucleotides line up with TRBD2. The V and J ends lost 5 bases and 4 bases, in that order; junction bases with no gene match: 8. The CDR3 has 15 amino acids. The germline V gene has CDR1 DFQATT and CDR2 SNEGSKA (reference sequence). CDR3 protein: CSASVSGGGADTQYF. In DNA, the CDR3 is TGCAGTGCTTCCGTTAGCGGGGGGGGTGCAGATACGCAGTATTTT.

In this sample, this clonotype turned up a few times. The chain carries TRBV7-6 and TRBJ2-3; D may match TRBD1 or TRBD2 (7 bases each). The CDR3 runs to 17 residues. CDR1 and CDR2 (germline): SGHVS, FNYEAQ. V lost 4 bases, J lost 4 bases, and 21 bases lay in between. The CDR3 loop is CASSYQQGGTVPDTQYF. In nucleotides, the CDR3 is TGTGCCAGCAGCTACCAGCAGGGGGGGACAGTACCAGATACGCAGTATTTT.

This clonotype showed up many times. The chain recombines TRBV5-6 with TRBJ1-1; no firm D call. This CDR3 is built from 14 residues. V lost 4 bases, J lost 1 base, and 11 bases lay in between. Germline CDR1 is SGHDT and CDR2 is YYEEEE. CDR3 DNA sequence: TGTGCCAGCAGCAGAACTCTTCGGAACACTGAAGCTTTCTTT. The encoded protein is CASSRTLRNTEAFF.